The next 31 T cell receptor beta chains were all read from a single sample in a study of cytomegalovirus exposure and HLA in healthy donors. Primers: 60 Vbeta forward and 13 Jbeta reverse. Sequencing was performed with immunoSEQ multiplex PCR; in TCRdb, only in-frame clones are kept and a portion is missing. The table includes 110,000 to 150,000 clones, around 9.7% detected once. The specimen sequenced was PBMCs. The receptors derive from a middle-aged man in good health and CMV-seronegative.

This clone was seen a few times. The V call is TRBV10-2, the J call TRBJ2-3; TRBD1 is a possible D gene (7 bases). Looked up from germline, CDR1 is WSHSY and CDR2 is SAAADI. This CDR3 region has 16 residues. Trimming took 6 bases from V and 2 from J, leaving 18 bases between them. CDR3 region: CASRSPDRDSTDTQYF. CDR3 DNA sequence: TGCGCCAGCAGATCTCCCGACAGGGACTCCACAGATACGCAGTATTTT.

The rearrangement uses TRBV13 and TRBJ1-1; tentative D call: TRBD1 (6 bases). CDR1 and CDR2 from the germline V gene are PRHDT and FYEKMQ (reference sequence). CDR3 length: 14 residues. V gave up 4 bases and J gave up 4 bases, with 13 bases separating them. CDR3 region: CASSSRTRGTEAFF. In DNA form, the CDR3 reads TGTGCCAGCAGCTCCAGGACCAGGGGCACTGAAGCTTTCTTT.

This clone was observed a handful of times. This chain links TRBV7-3 with TRBJ2-5; D is unresolved. Per the germline V gene, CDR1 is SGHTA and CDR2 is FQGTGA. The V end lost 2 bases, the J end lost 2 bases, and 12 bases lay between the germline ends. The CDR3 contains 15 residues. The CDR3 nucleotides read TGTGCCAGCAGCTTAGGCGTCGGGTCTCAAGAGACCCAGTACTTC. It specifies CASSLGVGSQETQYF.

The rearrangement joins TRBV2 to TRBJ2-1; possible D gene TRBD1, 5 bases. V was cut by 9 bases and J by 12 bases, with 15 bases left in between. The CDR3 runs to 11 residues. Per germline, CDR1 SNHLY and CDR2 FYNNEI. The CDR3 nucleotides are TGTGCCAGTAGGAACCAAGGGGCGCAGTTCTTC. It is translated as CASRNQGAQFF. Full variable domain (missing parts from reference TRBV2 and TRBJ2-1): EPEVTQTPSHQVTQMGQEVILRCVPISNHLYFYWYRQILGQKVEFLVSFYNNEISEKSEIFDDQFSVERPDGSNFTLKIRSTKLEDSAMYFCASRNQGAQFFGPGTRLTVL.

The chain carries TRBV19 and TRBJ2-4, with D possibly matching TRBD2 (6 bases). The CDR3 has 17 residues. Per germline, CDR1 LNHDA and CDR2 SQIVND (reference sequence). Deletions cut 3 bases from V and 1 base from J, with 16 bases between. CDR3 coding DNA: TGTGCCAGTAGTATGCGGGGAAACCTGGGGGCCAAAAACATTCAGTACTTC. Encoded protein: CASSMRGNLGAKNIQYF.

This rearrangement joins TRBV5-1 to TRBJ1-3; the match to TRBD1 covers 8 bases. The germline V gene encodes CDR1 SGHRS and CDR2 YFSETQ. The junction had 6 bases not matched to a gene; V was cut back by 0 bases and J by 4 bases. The CDR3 covers 16 residues. CDR3 in DNA: TGCGCCAGCAGCTTGGCCCTGACAGGGGACGGAAACACCATATATTTT. It translates to CASSLALTGDGNTIYF.

Notes on this clone: The junction and the germline gene differ at one end; a read error may be behind it. The V and J genes are TRBV11-2 and TRBJ1-1; no firm D call. CDR1 and CDR2 from the germline V gene are SGHAT and FQNNGV. CDR3 size: 14 residues. The CDR3 bases are TGTGCCAGCAGACTAGCATCGGGGAACATTGAAGCTTTCTTT. Translated, it gives CASRLASGNIEAFF.

The J gene is TRBJ1-2, the V gene TRBV21-1; the table assigns TRBD1, which was not confirmed against the DNA. TRBV21-1 is designated a pseudogene. The CDR3 is 15 residues long. The CDR3 is CASSSHPTGGHGYTF. The CDR3 nucleotides are TGTGCCAGCAGCTCTCACCCGACAGGGGGGCATGGCTACACCTTC.

V is TRBV4-1 and J is TRBJ2-1, with a tentative D call TRBD2 (5 bases). In germline, CDR1 is MGHRA, CDR2 YSYEKL. V was cut by 4 bases and J by 8 bases, with 18 bases left in between. CDR3 size: 15 residues. The CDR3 spells CASSLLAHTDYEQFF. The CDR3 DNA is TGCGCCAGCAGCCTGCTAGCTCACACGGACTATGAGCAGTTCTTC.

This rearrangement joins TRBV10-2 to TRBJ1-1; D remains ambiguous. V was shortened by 5 bases and J by 1 base, with 23 bases between the two germline ends. CDR3 length: 18 residues. Germline V gene lookup returns CDR1 WSHSY and CDR2 SAAADI. The CDR3 DNA is TGCGCCAGCAGTCGCCACCAAGACACCCGGAACAGGAACACTGAAGCTTTCTTT. Its protein product is CASSRHQDTRNRNTEAFF.

This clone was found a few times. The rearrangement links TRBV5-1 to TRBJ1-2, with D possibly TRBD1 on 5 matching bases. The germline V gene encodes CDR1 SGHRS and CDR2 YFSETQ. V dropped 6 bases and J dropped 2 bases, with 17 bases sitting between them. The CDR3 is 15 residues long. The chain's CDR3 is CASTFGGAPNYGYTF. The CDR3 DNA sequence: TGCGCCAGCACCTTTGGAGGGGCGCCGAACTATGGCTACACCTTC.

The CDR3 region has the DNA TGCAGCTGGGGGGGGGACAGGGGCCGCAATCAGCCCCAGCATTTT. It translates to CSWGGDRGRNQPQHF. The chain combines TRBV29-1 with TRBJ1-5, with TRBD1 matching 10 bases. This CDR3 is built from 15 residues. Germline values: CDR1 SQVTM, CDR2 ANQGSEA. V lost 8 bases, J lost 2 bases, and 9 bases stayed unmatched.

In this sample, this clone turned up a few times. This sequence joins TRBV11-2 and TRBJ1-1; TRBD1 aligns across 9 bases. The CDR3 has 16 amino acids. J was trimmed by 4 bases and V by 1 base; bases with no gene match: 7. Germline values: CDR1 SGHAT, CDR2 FQNNGV. CDR3 in amino acids: CASSLGEQGAGTEAFF. The CDR3 DNA follows: TGTGCCAGCAGCTTAGGGGAACAGGGGGCCGGCACTGAAGCTTTCTTT. The variable domain in full, completed from reference TRBV11-2 and TRBJ1-1, reads EAGVAQSPRYKIIEKRQSVAFWCNPISGHATLYWYQQILGQGPKLLIQFQNNGVVDDSQLPKDRFSAERLKGVDSTLKIQPAKLEDSAVYLCASSLGEQGAGTEAFFGQGTRLTVV.

The chain couples TRBV5-1 to TRBJ2-2, with D possibly TRBD2 on 5 matching bases. The CDR3 contains 16 residues. V was clipped by 0 bases and J by 1 base, with 10 bases between them. CDR1 is SGHRS, CDR2 YFSETQ, per germline. The CDR3 DNA sequence: TGCGCCAGCAGCTTGGAGGGAGAGGGGAACACCGGGGAGCTGTTTTTT. Translating gives CASSLEGEGNTGELFF.

The rearrangement uses TRBV27 and TRBJ2-7; 8 nucleotides line up with TRBD1. There are 15 residues in the CDR3. Germline values: CDR1 MNHEY, CDR2 SMNVEV (reference sequence). V lost 5 bases to trimming and J lost 0 bases; unmatched junction nucleotides: 6. CDR3 nucleotides: TGTGCCAGCAGTAACCGGACAGGGACCTCCTACGAGCAGTACTTC. The encoded protein is CASSNRTGTSYEQYF.

This clone was detected only a few times. V and J are TRBV6-1 and TRBJ1-5, with 11 positions matching TRBD1. The CDR3 length is 14 residues. Germline loops: CDR1 MNHNS, CDR2 SASEGT. The trim removed 7 bases at V and 7 bases at J, leaving 6 bases unmatched. CDR3 DNA: TGTGCCAGCAAGCGGACAGGGGGCGAACAGCCCCAGCATTTT. Amino acids: CASKRTGGEQPQHF.

Only a few counts were recorded for this clone. V usage is TRBV11-2 and J usage is TRBJ1-5, with 8 positions matching TRBD1. This CDR3 comprises 15 residues. Looked up from germline, CDR1 is SGHAT and CDR2 is FQNNGV. The J segment lost 2 bases and the V segment lost 4 bases, leaving 4 bases of the junction unmatched. CDR3 region: CASSYSGQGNQPQHF. CDR3 sequence (DNA): TGTGCCAGCAGCTATTCGGGACAGGGCAATCAGCCCCAGCATTTT.

The chain has TRBV2 and TRBJ1-2, with D unclear. The CDR3 is made up of 14 amino acids. The germline V gene encodes CDR1 SNHLY and CDR2 FYNNEI. V was cut by 2 bases and J by 9 bases, with 16 bases left in between. The CDR3, as DNA: TGTGCCAGCAGTGAACGTAAGGGAGTAGGGAGCTACACCTTC. Amino acids: CASSERKGVGSYTF.

This clone was seen a handful of times. J is TRBJ2-1 and V is TRBV9; 7 bases match TRBD1. CDR1 and CDR2 from the germline V gene are SGDLS and YYNGEE. The junction had 19 bases not matched to a gene; V was cut back by 0 bases and J by 1 base. This CDR3 has 21 amino acids. CDR3 protein: CASSVGRKSQGDVGSYNEQFF. Written as DNA, the CDR3 is TGTGCCAGCAGCGTAGGTCGAAAGAGTCAGGGGGACGTCGGATCCTACAATGAGCAGTTCTTC.

In its sample, this clone was seen a few times. The CDR3 sequence: CASSLDSSGELFF. CDR3 nucleotides: TGTGCCAGCAGTTTAGACAGTAGCGGGGAGCTGTTTTTT. This chain uses TRBV6-6 with TRBJ2-2, with D tentatively TRBD1 (5 bases). Germline V lookup: CDR1 MNHNY, CDR2 SVGAGI (reference sequence). This CDR3 comprises 13 residues. The V end lost 4 bases, the J end lost 7 bases, and 10 bases lay between the germline ends.

The V gene is TRBV30, the J gene TRBJ2-7; 9 bases are shared with TRBD1. Germline-derived CDR1 and CDR2 are GTSNPN and SVGIG (reference sequence). V was pared by 4 bases and J by 2 bases, with 3 bases of the junction left unmatched. This CDR3 region has 13 residues. The CDR3 nucleotides read TGTGCCTGGACGGGGACAGGGCCCTACGAGCAGTACTTC. Protein: CAWTGTGPYEQYF.

This clone occurred a few times. The chain uses TRBV28 and TRBJ1-2; D gene uncertain. Trimming removed 4 bases from V and 7 bases from J, with 10 bases in between. Germline V CDR1 and CDR2: MDHEN, SYDVKM. CDR3 length equals 12 residues. Here the CDR3 reads CASSSQVAGYTF. In DNA form, the CDR3 reads TGTGCCAGCAGTTCCCAGGTCGCTGGCTACACCTTC.

A few counts support this clone. The chain joins TRBV5-6 to TRBJ2-5, with 9 nucleotides matching TRBD2. The germline CDR1 and CDR2 sequences are SGHDT and YYEEEE. With V trimmed by 0 bases and J by 5 bases, 5 bases remained unmatched. The CDR3 consists of 15 residues. The CDR3 sequence: CASSLGGGRAETQYF. In DNA form, the CDR3 reads TGTGCCAGCAGCTTGGGGGGCGGGAGGGCTGAGACCCAGTACTTC. The entire variable domain, with the rest obtained from reference TRBV5-6 and TRBJ2-5, is as follows: DAGVTQSPTHLIKTRGQQVTLRCSPKSGHDTVSWYQQALGQGPQFIFQYYEEEERQRGNFPDRFSGHQFPNYSSELNVNALLLGDSALYLCASSLGGGRAETQYFGPGTRLLVL.

V gene TRBV7-9 combines with J gene TRBJ2-7, with D possibly matching TRBD2 (6 bases). CDR1 is SEHNR, CDR2 FQNEAQ, per germline (reference sequence). V was clipped by 5 bases and J by 7 bases, with 12 bases between them. The CDR3 is 12 residues long. The CDR3 region is CASSGGLREQYF. CDR3 coding DNA: TGTGCCAGCAGCGGGGGGTTAAGGGAGCAGTACTTC.

This clone appeared a few times. The CDR3 spells CASSDQGDQETQYF. The CDR3 bases are TGTGCCAGCAGCGACCAGGGGGACCAAGAGACCCAGTACTTC. The chain has TRBV6-6 and TRBJ2-5; 7 nucleotides align to TRBD1. This CDR3 is built from 14 residues. Germline lookup yields CDR1 MNHNY and CDR2 SVGAGI (reference sequence). The V segment lost 6 bases and the J segment 0 bases; nucleotides outside the gene matches: 4.

The chain has TRBV4-2 and TRBJ1-4; possibly TRBD1 for D (6 bases). The CDR3 runs 14 residues. Germline CDR1 and CDR2: LGHNA and YNFKEQ. The ends were cut back, 5 bases at V and 8 bases at J, with 15 bases in the middle. CDR3 nucleotide sequence: TGTGCCAGCAGCTCCAGGGGAACCGAAGAAAAACTGTTTTTT. Encoded protein: CASSSRGTEEKLFF.

This clone was counted between two and nine times. This rearrangement joins TRBV2 to TRBJ1-3, with D possibly TRBD1 on 5 matching bases. The V and J ends lost 5 bases and 4 bases respectively, with 9 bases between them. Germline lookup yields CDR1 SNHLY and CDR2 FYNNEI. The CDR3 is 13 residues long. The CDR3 DNA is TGTGCCAGCAGTTCAGGGTTCGGAAACACCATATATTTT. This encodes CASSSGFGNTIYF. The variable domain in full, with the rest retrieved from reference TRBV2 and TRBJ1-3, is EPEVTQTPSHQVTQMGQEVILRCVPISNHLYFYWYRQILGQKVEFLVSFYNNEISEKSEIFDDQFSVERPDGSNFTLKIRSTKLEDSAMYFCASSSGFGNTIYFGEGSWLTVV.

As DNA, the CDR3 is TGTGCCAGCAGTTTAGGCGCCGGGACAGTCTCGGGAAAACTGTTTTTT. This translates into CASSLGAGTVSGKLFF. The chain recombines TRBV27 with TRBJ1-4; 7 positions match TRBD1. V gave up 2 bases and J gave up 10 bases; unmatched junction bases: 13. The CDR3 extends over 16 amino acids. The V gene's germline CDR1 is MNHEY and CDR2 SMNVEV (reference sequence). Variable domain in full (rest from reference TRBV27 and TRBJ1-4): EAQVTQNPRYLITVTGKKLTVTCSQNMNHEYMSWYRQDPGLGLRQIYYSMNVEVTDKGDVPEGYKVSRKEKRNFPLILESPSPNQTSLYFCASSLGAGTVSGKLFFGSGTQLSVL.

The chain uses TRBV29-1 and TRBJ2-3; a weak D match, TRBD1 (6 bases). Trimming stripped 7 bases from V and 2 bases from J, with 13 bases between. Looked up from germline, CDR1 is SQVTM and CDR2 is ANQGSEA. This CDR3 is built from 13 residues. The CDR3 loop reads CSAPGQNTDTQYF. The CDR3 nucleotides are TGCAGCGCCCCAGGACAGAACACAGATACGCAGTATTTT.

Only a few counts were recorded for this clone. The V and J genes are TRBV7-2 and TRBJ2-7; D call uncertain. Trimming took off 6 bases at V and 3 bases at J, with 15 bases between the two ends. CDR3 length: 14 residues. Germline CDR1 SGHTA, CDR2 FQGNSA. CDR3 sequence: CASSQFALGYEQYF. The DNA of the CDR3 is TGTGCCAGCAGTCAGTTTGCGCTAGGCTACGAGCAGTACTTC. The complete variable domain, with remaining parts taken from reference TRBV7-2 and TRBJ2-7, reads GAGVSQSPSNKVTEKGKDVELRCDPISGHTALYWYRQSLGQGLEFLIYFQGNSAPDKSGLPSDRFSAERTGGSVSTLTIQRTQQEDSAVYLCASSQFALGYEQYFGPGTRLTVT.

V is TRBV5-1 and J is TRBJ1-1, with D maybe TRBD1 (6 bases). The CDR3 consists of 15 residues. The germline gives CDR1 SGHRS, CDR2 YFSETQ. Deletions cut 5 bases from V and 4 bases from J, with 18 bases between. In DNA form, the CDR3 reads TGCGCCAGCAGTTCCCTACAGGGTAAGGGCACTGAAGCTTTCTTT. Translating it yields CASSSLQGKGTEAFF.